This T cell receptor beta chain is from a study of response to subunit inactivated influenza vaccine. As to this clonotype: The antigen is not known.

The CDR3 totals 16 residues. Germline V gene lookup returns CDR1 LGHNA and CDR2 YNFKEQ. Unmatched junction bases numbered 7, after V lost 2 bases and J lost 2 bases. General observations from the study: Authors suggested few new T cells are recruited by each seasonal influenza vaccination.

MiXCR was run by TCRdb on the RT-PCR reads, yielding one entry per CDR3 protein. The table records more than 700,000 distinct CDR3 sequences, less than 25% of them present only once. The sample was PBMCs from blood, taken approximately 5 days after vaccination. This chain links TRBV4-2 with TRBJ2-5; 8 positions match TRBD1. The receptor was isolated from a man between 50 and 59 years old who received an inactivated influenza vaccine. The CDR3 nucleotides read TGTGCCAGCAGCCAAAGAGGCACAGGGGGGCAAGAGACCCAGTACTTC. Translating it yields CASSQRGTGGQETQYF.